Presented here are 29 T cell receptor beta chains from one specimen sequenced in a study of cytomegalovirus exposure and HLA in healthy donors. The PCR contained 60 Vbeta and 13 Jbeta primers. Generated by immunoSEQ multiplex PCR, the TCRdb table keeps only in-frame clones and is missing some. The profile shows roughly 200,000 clones, around 82% of them singletons. Sequenced: PBMCs. The receptors come from a man between 60 and 70 years old in good health and CMV-seronegative.

The J gene is TRBJ2-3, the V gene TRBV10-3; the match to TRBD2 covers 9 bases. This CDR3 has 20 amino acids. The germline CDR1 and CDR2 sequences are ENHRY and SYGVKD. With 5 bases clipped from V and 3 bases from J, the junction kept 21 bases outside the gene matches. This CDR3 reads CAISYGGGAQDRTGTDTQYF. The CDR3 nucleotides are TGTGCCATCAGTTATGGCGGGGGGGCCCAGGATCGCACGGGGACAGATACGCAGTATTTT.

This rearrangement joins TRBV18 to TRBJ2-1; a weak D match, TRBD2 (5 bases). Deletions cut 3 bases from V and 2 bases from J, with 11 bases between. The length of the CDR3 is 15 residues. In germline, CDR1 is KGHSH, CDR2 LQKENI. The CDR3 coding sequence is TGTGCCAGCTCACCGCGAAGGGAGACCTACAATGAGCAGTTCTTC. Its translation: CASSPRRETYNEQFF.

Worth noting for this clone: Relative to the germline gene, one junction end is altered; a read error may explain this. V gene TRBV2 combines with J gene TRBJ1-2; D is unresolved. This CDR3 spans 13 amino acids. Per the germline V gene, CDR1 is SNHLY and CDR2 is FYNNEI. CDR3 sequence reads: CASSEALLGGLRF. In DNA form, the CDR3 reads TGTGCCAGCAGTGAAGCGCTTCTAGGCGGTTTACGCTTC.

The chain recombines TRBV7-8 with TRBJ2-5; 10 bases match TRBD2. The CDR3 length is 15 residues. Losses at the gene ends were 3 bases for V and 4 bases for J; bases not matched to a gene: 5. Germline V gene sequence: CDR1 SGHVS, CDR2 FQNEAQ. CDR3 in DNA: TGTGCCAGCAGCTTTACTAGCGGGACTGGAGAGACCCAGTACTTC. Amino acid sequence: CASSFTSGTGETQYF.

The rearrangement uses TRBV27 and TRBJ2-2, with TRBD1 identical over 8 bases. V was clipped by 8 bases and J by 6 bases; unmatched bases: 5. The V gene's germline CDR1 is MNHEY and CDR2 SMNVEV (reference sequence). The CDR3 covers 13 residues. CDR3 loop: CASRLRGPGELFF. The CDR3 DNA follows: TGTGCCAGCCGACTCAGGGGGCCCGGGGAGCTGTTTTTT.

This clone was detected only a few times. The gene calls are TRBV7-8 and TRBJ1-1, with D perhaps TRBD1 (6 bases). The CDR3 consists of 14 residues. Trimming removed 5 bases from V and 1 base from J, with 11 bases in between. The V gene's germline CDR1 is SGHVS and CDR2 FQNEAQ. The CDR3, as DNA: TGTGCCAGCAGCATGGGACATCGGAACACTGAAGCTTTCTTT. Its translation is CASSMGHRNTEAFF.

This clone occurred a few times. The chain employs TRBV30 and TRBJ2-2; maybe TRBD1 (5 bases). V was shortened by 2 bases and J by 6 bases, with 10 bases between the two germline ends. The CDR3 runs to 13 residues. Germline lookup yields CDR1 GTSNPN and CDR2 SVGIG (reference sequence). CDR3 coding DNA: TGTGCCTGGAGTTCTGGACATTCCGGGGAGCTGTTTTTT. This sequence encodes CAWSSGHSGELFF. The full variable domain, in which reference TRBV30 and TRBJ2-2 provide the parts outside the CDR3, is SQTIHQWPATLVQPVGSPLSLECTVEGTSNPNLYWYRQAAGRGLQLLFYSVGIGQISSEVPQNLSASRPQDRQFILSSKKLLLSDSGFYLCAWSSGHSGELFFGEGSRLTVL.

The chain couples TRBV18 to TRBJ1-1; D possibly corresponds to TRBD1 (5 bases). The CDR3 length is 15 residues. Trimming took off 6 bases at V and 4 bases at J, with 18 bases between the two ends. The germline CDR1 and CDR2 sequences are KGHSH and LQKENI. CDR3: CASSPFRRQGTEAFF. For the CDR3, the DNA is TGTGCCAGCTCCCCTTTCCGCAGGCAGGGCACTGAAGCTTTCTTT.

V gene TRBV5-1 combines with J gene TRBJ2-3; a weak D match, TRBD2 (6 bases). The germline CDR1 and CDR2 sequences are SGHRS and YFSETQ. The CDR3 consists of 16 residues. V lost 5 bases and J lost 6, with 22 bases in between. The CDR3 DNA reads as TGCGCCAGCAGGCCGGATGAGCGGGTATATGGGGATACGCAGTATTTT. Protein sequence: CASRPDERVYGDTQYF.

The chain links TRBV5-1 to TRBJ2-7; D may be TRBD2 (7 bases). The germline gives CDR1 SGHRS, CDR2 YFSETQ. The CDR3 has 16 amino acids. The ends were cut back, 2 bases at V and 2 bases at J, with 17 bases in the middle. In nucleotides, the CDR3 is TGCGCCAGCAGCTTAGATAGTACAGGGAGGGCCTACGAGCAGTACTTC. It encodes CASSLDSTGRAYEQYF.

The gene calls are TRBV25-1 and TRBJ2-5, with D perhaps TRBD2 (6 bases). This CDR3 region has 16 residues. V lost 2 bases and J 2 bases, leaving 15 bases between the germline ends. The germline V gene has CDR1 MGHDK and CDR2 SYGVNS. The CDR3 is CASSEGSGKEQETQYF. DNA for the CDR3: TGTGCCAGCAGTGAAGGTAGCGGTAAGGAACAAGAGACCCAGTACTTC. The full variable domain, completed using reference TRBV25-1 and TRBJ2-5, is EADIYQTPRYLVIGTGKKITLECSQTMGHDKMYWYQQDPGMELHLIHYSYGVNSTEKGDLSSESTVSRIRTEHFPLTLESARPSHTSQYLCASSEGSGKEQETQYFGPGTRLLVL.

CDR3 in amino acids: CASSPGLAGGGITDTQYF. The DNA for the CDR3 is TGCGCCAGCAGCCCTGGACTAGCGGGAGGGGGGATCACAGATACGCAGTATTTT. J is TRBJ2-3 and V is TRBV5-1; TRBD2 aligns across 15 bases. The CDR3 loop spans 18 amino acids. Germline assignment: CDR1 SGHRS and CDR2 YFSETQ. Trimming took 4 bases from V and 2 from J; bases not matched to a gene: 8.

This chain joins TRBV5-6 and TRBJ1-1; D may be TRBD1 (5 bases). CDR3 size: 15 residues. V gave up 1 base and J gave up 6 bases, with 16 bases separating them. Germline assignment: CDR1 SGHDT and CDR2 YYEEEE. The CDR3 coding sequence is TGTGCCAGCAGCTTGCAGGGTTCGTTTCACCCTGAAGCTTTCTTT. Translating gives CASSLQGSFHPEAFF.

This chain joins TRBV5-1 and TRBJ2-3, with 11 bases that match TRBD2. Germline CDR1 and CDR2: SGHRS and YFSETQ. V gave up 3 bases and J gave up 4 bases; unmatched junction bases: 7. CDR3 length equals 16 residues. The CDR3 bases are TGCGCCAGCAGCTGGAGCTTAGCGGGGGGGGCAGATACGCAGTATTTT. As protein: CASSWSLAGGADTQYF.

The rearrangement links TRBV5-4 to TRBJ1-1; tentatively, D is TRBD1 (6 bases). The ends were cut back, 0 bases at V and 8 bases at J, with 14 bases in the middle. The germline CDR1 and CDR2 sequences are SGHNT and YYREEE (reference sequence). This CDR3 is 14 amino acids long. The CDR3 nucleotides are TGTGCCAGCAGCTTGGTGGTGGGGGCGACCGAAGCTTTCTTT. This gives the protein CASSLVVGATEAFF.

The CDR3 sequence: CASSLRQPDYEQYF. As DNA, the CDR3 is TGTGCCAGCAGCCTTCGACAGCCCGACTACGAGCAGTACTTC. V is TRBV4-2 and J is TRBJ2-7; perhaps TRBD1 as D (5 bases). Germline lookup yields CDR1 LGHNA and CDR2 YNFKEQ. V was shortened by 4 bases and J by 3 bases, with 13 bases between the two germline ends. The CDR3 runs 14 residues.

This chain connects TRBV18 to TRBJ2-3; D is perhaps TRBD1 (6 bases). This CDR3 is 18 amino acids long. V dropped 1 base and J dropped 0 bases, with 17 bases sitting between them. The V gene's germline CDR1 is KGHSH and CDR2 LQKENI. CDR3 protein: CASSPRGGGSLSTDTQYF. The CDR3 DNA reads as TGTGCCAGCTCACCACGGGGTGGGGGCTCACTCAGCACAGATACGCAGTATTTT.

On this clone itself: Germline is not matched at one junction end, which may reflect a read error. The J gene is TRBJ1-6, the V gene TRBV5-1; D is undetermined. Germline CDR1 SGHRS, CDR2 YFSETQ. This CDR3 comprises 15 residues. CDR3 coding DNA: TGCGCCAGCAGCTTGGATGGCCGACAAAATTCACCCCTCAACTTT. This encodes CASSLDGRQNSPLNF.

This chain links TRBV4-2 with TRBJ2-2; D uncertain. Per the germline V gene, CDR1 is LGHNA and CDR2 is YNFKEQ. V lost 0 bases and J lost 5, with 7 bases in between. CDR3 length: 14 amino acids. In nucleotides, the CDR3 is TGTGCCAGCAGCCAAGATCCCAGGACCGGGGAGCTGTTTTTT. Translation gives CASSQDPRTGELFF.

The sample holds a few counts of this clone. The chain joins TRBV19 to TRBJ2-7; 10 bases match TRBD1. The germline gives CDR1 LNHDA, CDR2 SQIVND (reference sequence). Unmatched junction bases numbered 5, after V lost 6 bases and J lost 3 bases. This CDR3 has 14 amino acids. The CDR3: CASREDRGVYEQYF. The CDR3 nucleotides are TGTGCCAGTAGAGAGGACAGGGGGGTCTACGAGCAGTACTTC. Full variable domain (outside the CDR3, taken from reference TRBV19 and TRBJ2-7): DGGITQSPKYLFRKEGQNVTLSCEQNLNHDAMYWYRQDPGQGLRLIYYSQIVNDFQKGDIAEGYSVSREKKESFPLTVTSAQKNPTAFYLCASREDRGVYEQYFGPGTRLTVT.

In this sample, this clone turned up a few times. The chain is built from TRBV5-6 and TRBJ2-7, with TRBD2 as a possible D gene (6 bases). The CDR3 is 14 residues long. Per germline, CDR1 SGHDT and CDR2 YYEEEE. V lost 5 bases and J lost 2, with 14 bases in between. The CDR3 DNA is TGTGCCAGCAGTGGCGGCGGGGCGGCCTACGAGCAGTACTTC. It specifies CASSGGGAAYEQYF.

Comments on this clone: The sample holds other DNA sequences that translate to the same CDR3. The chain is built from TRBV4-3 and TRBJ2-3, with TRBD2 matching 7 bases. CDR3 length: 17 amino acids. In germline, CDR1 is LGHNA, CDR2 YSLEER. Germline trimming cut 0 bases from V and 1 base from J; bases unmatched to any gene: 7. The CDR3 DNA is TGCGCCAGCAGCCAAGATCCTGGGACTATACGCACAGATACGCAGTATTTT. Translation gives CASSQDPGTIRTDTQYF.

This chain connects TRBV4-3 to TRBJ2-3, with 9 bases fitting TRBD2. The CDR3 contains 15 residues. The trim removed 1 base at V and 3 bases at J, leaving 2 bases unmatched. Germline V gene data show CDR1 as LGHNA and CDR2 as YSLEER. CDR3: CASSQGAGGTDTQYF. In DNA form, the CDR3 reads TGCGCCAGCAGCCAAGGGGCGGGAGGGACAGATACGCAGTATTTT.

J is TRBJ1-2 and V is TRBV10-3; 7 bases align to TRBD1. J gave up 6 bases and V 8 bases, and 12 bases lay outside the gene matches. CDR3 length equals 14 residues. The germline CDR1 and CDR2 sequences are ENHRY and SYGVKD. In nucleotides, the CDR3 is TGTGCCATCGGCGACAGGGATGTACTGAATGGCTACACCTTC. Residues: CAIGDRDVLNGYTF.

The chain combines TRBV7-2 with TRBJ2-1; 9 nucleotides line up with TRBD2. Losses at the gene ends were 7 bases for V and 9 bases for J; bases not matched to a gene: 13. Germline-derived CDR1 and CDR2 are SGHTA and FQGNSA. The CDR3 is 15 residues long. CDR3 sequence reads: CASTLGSGRGGEQFF. The CDR3 DNA sequence: TGTGCCAGCACCCTGGGTAGCGGGAGAGGCGGTGAGCAGTTCTTC.

Notes on this clone: One end of the junction does not line up with germline, which may come from a read error. The chain joins TRBV6-1 to TRBJ1-6, with D perhaps matching TRBD1 (5 bases). The length of the CDR3 is 14 residues. The germline gives CDR1 MNHNS, CDR2 SASEGT. The CDR3 coding sequence is TGTGCCAGCAGACGGGGGGGGATGGGGTCACCCCTCAACTTT. Its translation is CASRRGGMGSPLNF.

This clone was detected only a few times. CDR3 sequence reads: CASTMGQGRTDTQYF. The DNA for the CDR3 is TGTGCCAGCACGATGGGGCAGGGGCGCACAGATACGCAGTATTTT. The V and J genes are TRBV5-4 and TRBJ2-3, with D possibly being TRBD1 (6 bases). V was cut by 6 bases and J by 1 base, with 15 bases left in between. Germline V gene lookup returns CDR1 SGHNT and CDR2 YYREEE (reference sequence). The CDR3 spans 15 residues.

The chain carries TRBV2 and TRBJ2-3, with 14 bases that match TRBD2. The CDR3 spans 16 residues. Germline trimming cut 4 bases from V and 4 bases from J; bases unmatched to any gene: 4. Germline-derived CDR1 and CDR2 are SNHLY and FYNNEI. Written as DNA, the CDR3 is TGTGCCAGCAGTGGCGAGACTAGCGGGGGGGCAGATACGCAGTATTTT. It yields the protein CASSGETSGGADTQYF.

The J gene is TRBJ1-2, the V gene TRBV2, with 7 bases fitting TRBD1. Germline V gene lookup returns CDR1 SNHLY and CDR2 FYNNEI. V trimming: 6 bases; J trimming: 4 bases; junction bases outside the gene matches: 8. The CDR3 loop spans 14 amino acids. DNA for the CDR3: TGTGCCAGCAGAGCTAGACAGGGTGGCTATGGCTACACCTTC. The encoded protein is CASRARQGGYGYTF.